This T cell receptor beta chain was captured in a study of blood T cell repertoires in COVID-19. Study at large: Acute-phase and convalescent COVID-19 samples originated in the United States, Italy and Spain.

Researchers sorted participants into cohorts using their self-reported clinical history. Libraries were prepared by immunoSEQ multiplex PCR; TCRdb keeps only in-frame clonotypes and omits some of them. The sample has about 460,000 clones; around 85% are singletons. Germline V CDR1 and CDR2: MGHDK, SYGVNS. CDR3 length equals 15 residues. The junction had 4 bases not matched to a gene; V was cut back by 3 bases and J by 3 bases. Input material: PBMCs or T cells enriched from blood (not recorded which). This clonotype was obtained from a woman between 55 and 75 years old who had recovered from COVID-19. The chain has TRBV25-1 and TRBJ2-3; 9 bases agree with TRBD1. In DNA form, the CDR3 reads TGTGCCAGCAGTGACCTCGGACAGGGGACAGATACGCAGTATTTT. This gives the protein CASSDLGQGTDTQYF.